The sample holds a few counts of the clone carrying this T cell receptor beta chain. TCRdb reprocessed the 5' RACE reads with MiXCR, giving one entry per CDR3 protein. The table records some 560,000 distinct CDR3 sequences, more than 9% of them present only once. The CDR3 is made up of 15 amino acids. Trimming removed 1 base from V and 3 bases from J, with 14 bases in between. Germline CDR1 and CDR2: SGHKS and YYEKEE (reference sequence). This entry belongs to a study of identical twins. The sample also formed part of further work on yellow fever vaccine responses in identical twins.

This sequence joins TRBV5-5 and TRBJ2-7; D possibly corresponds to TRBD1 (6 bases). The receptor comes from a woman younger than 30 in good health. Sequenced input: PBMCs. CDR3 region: CASSLFPGHLYEQYF. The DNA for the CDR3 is TGTGCCAGCAGCTTGTTCCCGGGACACCTCTACGAGCAGTACTTC.